The 26 T cell receptor beta chains below all came from one sample that was sequenced in a study of blood T cell repertoires in COVID-19. The assay was immunoSEQ multiplex PCR, and TCRdb's table has in-frame clones only and misses some. The sample has roughly 100,000 clones; around 85% are singletons. Sequenced: peripheral blood. The receptors shown here come from a woman aged 70-85 years with active or convalescent COVID-19.

Concerning this clone itself: At the DNA level, this CDR3 is encoded by other sequences in the same sample as well. The chain couples TRBV5-1 to TRBJ1-2; TRBD1 is a possible D gene (6 bases). This CDR3 spans 13 amino acids. Germline values: CDR1 SGHRS, CDR2 YFSETQ. Trimming cost V 0 bases and J 3 bases, with 6 bases left between them. CDR3 in amino acids: CASSLEGDYGYTF. CDR3 in DNA: TGCGCCAGCAGCTTGGAGGGGGACTATGGCTACACCTTC.

V gene TRBV5-4 combines with J gene TRBJ2-1; D call uncertain. Trimming removed 0 bases at V and 4 bases at J, with 8 bases between. The CDR3 length is 14 residues. Germline V lookup: CDR1 SGHNT, CDR2 YYREEE (reference sequence). DNA for the CDR3: TGTGCCAGCAGCTTGGATGGCGGTTACAATGAGCAGTTCTTC. Protein sequence: CASSLDGGYNEQFF.

V gene TRBV11-3 combines with J gene TRBJ1-3; D is unclear. Trimming removed 2 bases at V and 2 bases at J, with 10 bases between. Germline V lookup: CDR1 SGHNT, CDR2 YENEEA. There are 15 residues in the CDR3. This CDR3 is CASSLSYTPGNTIYF. The CDR3 DNA is TGTGCCAGCAGCTTATCTTACACGCCTGGAAACACCATATATTTT.

This sequence joins TRBV5-6 and TRBJ1-2; unclear D gene. CDR1 SGHDT and CDR2 YYEEEE come from the germline V gene. The CDR3 has 13 residues. The V end lost 4 bases, the J end lost 13 bases, and 20 bases lay between the germline ends. The CDR3 reads CASSRTTRGSCTF. As DNA, the CDR3 is TGTGCCAGCAGCCGTACGACACGGGGATCTTGCACCTTC.

The chain is built from TRBV6-2 or TRBV6-3 and TRBJ2-7; TRBD1 aligns across 8 bases. With V trimmed by 2 bases and J by 5 bases, 11 bases remained unmatched. The CDR3 runs to 16 residues. Per the germline V gene, CDR1 is MNHEY and CDR2 is SVGEGT. The CDR3 is CASSYRGQGVWDEQYF. In DNA form, the CDR3 reads TGTGCCAGCAGTTACCGAGGACAGGGTGTCTGGGACGAGCAGTACTTC.

The chain couples TRBV19 to TRBJ2-2; TRBD2 agrees at 13 bases. With 3 bases clipped from V and 1 base from J, the junction kept 5 bases outside the gene matches. The CDR3 contains 18 residues. CDR1 is LNHDA, CDR2 SQIVND, per germline (reference sequence). CDR3 region: CASSMNRLAGGNTGELFF. DNA of the CDR3: TGTGCCAGTAGTATGAACCGACTAGCGGGGGGGAACACCGGGGAGCTGTTTTTT.

The V call is TRBV27, the J call TRBJ2-6; 8 bases align to TRBD1. Trimming cost V 5 bases and J 0 bases; bases outside gene matches: 9. From germline, CDR1 is MNHEY and CDR2 SMNVEV (reference sequence). The length of the CDR3 is 18 residues. CDR3 residues: CASSAIGTGFSGANVLTF. CDR3 bases: TGTGCCAGCAGTGCGATCGGGACAGGATTCTCTGGGGCCAACGTCCTGACTTTC.

The chain links TRBV18 to TRBJ1-1; D may be TRBD1 (5 bases). The CDR3 covers 15 residues. Trimming removed 1 base from V and 5 bases from J, with 14 bases in between. Germline V gene sequence: CDR1 KGHSH, CDR2 LQKENI. The CDR3 protein is CASSPRQGGDTEAFF. The CDR3 region has the DNA TGTGCCAGCTCACCACGGCAGGGTGGCGATACTGAAGCTTTCTTT.

The chain carries TRBV11-2 and TRBJ2-7, with a weak D call TRBD1 (5 bases). The V and J ends lost 1 base and 4 bases respectively, with 11 bases between them. Germline values: CDR1 SGHAT, CDR2 FQNNGV. This CDR3 contains 14 residues. CDR3 DNA: TGTGCCAGCAGCTTAGGAGGCAGGGTTTACGAGCAGTACTTC. This encodes CASSLGGRVYEQYF.

The chain couples TRBV6-5 to TRBJ1-5; weak D call: TRBD1 (5 bases). The V gene's germline CDR1 is MNHEY and CDR2 SVGAGI. The CDR3 sequence is 14 residues long. Trimming took off 7 bases at V and 0 bases at J, with 10 bases between the two ends. The CDR3 sequence is CASTQGHSNQPQHF. CDR3 nucleotide sequence: TGTGCCAGCACCCAGGGCCATAGCAATCAGCCCCAGCATTTT.

The rearrangement uses TRBV3-1 (or the pseudogene TRBV3-2) and TRBJ1-5; D gene uncertain. The CDR3 is 15 residues long. Germline lookup yields CDR1 LGHDT and CDR2 YNNKEL (reference sequence). V lost 1 base to trimming and J lost 4 bases, with 11 bases between them. Here the CDR3 reads CASSQVPGRNQPQHF. The DNA of the CDR3 is TGTGCCAGCAGCCAAGTTCCCGGGAGGAATCAGCCCCAGCATTTT.

The gene calls are TRBV24-1 and TRBJ2-3; unclear D gene. The CDR3 totals 12 residues. The germline CDR1 and CDR2 sequences are KGHDR and SFDVKD. The V end was cut by 1 base, the J end by 6 bases, with 4 bases between. CDR3 DNA sequence: TGTGCCACCAGTGATTTTGGCGATACGCAGTATTTT. Protein: CATSDFGDTQYF.

This clone turned up a few times. The chain joins TRBV9 to TRBJ2-1, with D perhaps matching TRBD2 (5 bases). V lost 0 bases and J lost 5, with 12 bases in between. The CDR3 has 15 residues. CDR1 is SGDLS, CDR2 YYNGEE, per germline. The CDR3: CASSVGFLRDNEQFF. CDR3 sequence (DNA): TGTGCCAGCAGCGTAGGGTTTCTGAGGGACAATGAGCAGTTCTTC.

This clone has a single count. The rearrangement links TRBV27 to TRBJ2-4; 8 bases match TRBD1. The CDR3 is made up of 16 amino acids. The V segment lost 4 bases and the J segment 0 bases; nucleotides outside the gene matches: 5. Germline loops: CDR1 MNHEY, CDR2 SMNVEV (reference sequence). CDR3 region: CASSWGQALAKNIQYF. The CDR3, as DNA: TGTGCCAGCAGTTGGGGACAGGCCCTAGCCAAAAACATTCAGTACTTC.

The chain employs TRBV29-1 and TRBJ2-5, with 7 bases fitting TRBD1. Germline values: CDR1 SQVTM, CDR2 ANQGSEA. The length of the CDR3 is 13 residues. J gave up 4 bases and V 4 bases, and 6 bases lay outside the gene matches. Here the CDR3 reads CSVAPGGGETQYF. The CDR3 DNA is TGCAGCGTTGCTCCAGGGGGTGGAGAGACCCAGTACTTC.

CDR3 nucleotides: TGTGCCAGCAGCGATACGGGACAGGGCGGCAATCAGCCCCAGCATTTT. Protein product: CASSDTGQGGNQPQHF. The chain recombines TRBV6-2 or TRBV6-3 with TRBJ1-5; 9 nucleotides align to TRBD1. The germline gives CDR1 MNHEY, CDR2 SVGEGT. This CDR3 has 16 residues. The V segment lost 6 bases and the J segment 2 bases; nucleotides outside the gene matches: 8.

The chain joins TRBV19 to TRBJ2-7; possibly TRBD2 for D (5 bases). CDR1 and CDR2 from the germline V gene are LNHDA and SQIVND (reference sequence). V dropped 6 bases and J dropped 3 bases, with 15 bases sitting between them. The CDR3 length is 14 residues. The CDR3 loop reads CASSPLGGNYEQYF. As DNA, the CDR3 is TGTGCCAGTAGCCCTCTCGGAGGAAACTACGAGCAGTACTTC.

CDR3 DNA: TGTGCCAGCAGTGGGGGCCATCGGGCAGAAAGCACAGATACGCAGTATTTT. Translated, it gives CASSGGHRAESTDTQYF. The chain employs TRBV6-2 or TRBV6-3 and TRBJ2-3, with D tentatively TRBD1 (6 bases). The V end was cut by 5 bases, the J end by 0 bases, with 18 bases between. CDR1 and CDR2 from the germline V gene are MNHEY and SVGEGT. This CDR3 is 17 amino acids long.

The chain is built from TRBV7-9 and TRBJ2-3; D gene unclear. V gave up 4 bases and J gave up 3 bases, with 8 bases separating them. Germline CDR1 and CDR2: SEHNR and FQNEAQ (reference sequence). The CDR3 consists of 13 residues. Written as DNA, the CDR3 is TGTGCCAGCAGCTCGTCAGTTACAGATACGCAGTATTTT. As protein: CASSSSVTDTQYF. The full variable domain, rest sourced from reference TRBV7-9 and TRBJ2-3, is DTGVSQNPRHKITKRGQNVTFRCDPISEHNRLYWYRQTLGQGPEFLTYFQNEAQLEKSRLLSDRFSAERPKGSFSTLEIQRTEQGDSAMYLCASSSSVTDTQYFGPGTRLTVL.

This clone was observed a single time. The chain links TRBV28 to TRBJ1-2; D is unresolved. Trimming left V 1 base short and J 4 bases short, with 7 bases between. Germline V gene data show CDR1 as MDHEN and CDR2 as SYDVKM. CDR3 length: 13 amino acids. The CDR3 DNA is TGTGCCAGCAGTTTATCAGGCGCCTATGGCTACACCTTC. It yields the protein CASSLSGAYGYTF.

The chain combines TRBV6-4 with TRBJ1-6, with TRBD1 as a possible D gene (5 bases). CDR3 size: 15 residues. Trimming left V 3 bases short and J 9 bases short, with 15 bases between. Germline V CDR1 and CDR2: MRHNA, SNTAGT. CDR3: CASSEEMGTGSPLHF. The CDR3, as DNA: TGTGCCAGCAGTGAAGAAATGGGGACTGGTTCACCCCTCCACTTT.

The chain recombines TRBV18 with TRBJ1-2, with no clear D. The V end lost 2 bases, the J end lost 4 bases, and 11 bases lay between the germline ends. This CDR3 has 14 residues. The germline CDR1 and CDR2 sequences are KGHSH and LQKENI. CDR3 sequence reads: CASSPSAGGYGYTF. The DNA of the CDR3 is TGTGCCAGCTCACCATCCGCGGGCGGCTATGGCTACACCTTC.

V usage is TRBV5-5 and J usage is TRBJ2-1, with 7 bases aligning to TRBD2. Germline CDR1 and CDR2: SGHKS and YYEKEE (reference sequence). V shed 4 bases, J shed 8 bases, and the junction held 9 bases outside the gene matches. The CDR3 loop spans 14 amino acids. The CDR3 here is CASSPGGTADEQFF. The CDR3 bases are TGTGCCAGCAGCCCGGGGGGTACGGCAGATGAGCAGTTCTTC.

A single count supports this clone. The CDR3 nucleotides are TGTGCCTGGAGTGATTACAGGGTGCCTAATGAAAAACTGTTTTTT. Its protein is CAWSDYRVPNEKLFF. The chain recombines TRBV30 with TRBJ1-4, with a weak D call TRBD1 (6 bases). V was cut by 1 base and J by 3 bases, with 12 bases left in between. Germline lookup yields CDR1 GTSNPN and CDR2 SVGIG (reference sequence). The CDR3 length is 15 residues.

This clone has more than one count but fewer than ten. This chain joins TRBV18 and TRBJ2-7; D is perhaps TRBD1 (7 bases). There are 15 residues in the CDR3. Deletions cut 3 bases from V and 5 bases from J, with 17 bases between. Germline V CDR1 and CDR2: KGHSH, LQKENI. CDR3 nucleotide sequence: TGTGCCAGCTCACCGCGACAGGGATGGAGGGACGAGCAGTACTTC. It specifies CASSPRQGWRDEQYF.

The chain links TRBV24-1 to TRBJ2-1, with no clear D. This CDR3 is 11 amino acids long. The V end was cut by 6 bases, the J end by 6 bases, with 5 bases between. CDR1 and CDR2 from the germline V gene are KGHDR and SFDVKD. This chain's CDR3 is CATSRANEQFF. As DNA, the CDR3 is TGTGCCACCAGTAGAGCCAATGAGCAGTTCTTC.